The sequence of this T cell receptor (beta chain) was determined in a study of shared clonotypes between healthy human individuals (dated by TCRdb to 2018 to 2020). For the wider study: The cohort included a few men and a couple of women between 18 and 49 years of age. Per donor, three plates each were used for CD4 naive and CD4 memory, two for CD8 naive, and one for CD8 memory. To estimate repertoire size and how much clonotype sharing occurs between individuals, the study deeply sequenced the blood TCR repertoires of five healthy adults. To increase sequencing depth and limit assay-specific biases, TCR repertoire library preparation and sequencing were carried out by different laboratories using diverse techniques. Between about 0.8 and 9.5 billion PBMCs per donor were obtained by leukapheresis.

What the authors observed across the whole study: Higher generation probabilities were observed for clonotypes shared by all four sorted-subset donors than for non-shared clonotypes. Because the study included a small number of donors, the genetic and exposure-history diversity represented was limited. Naive subsets generally had larger estimated clonotype richness than memory subsets did. Across four donors, approximately 5% of naive CD4, approximately 4% of naive CD8, 2% to 2.5% of memory CD4, and approximately 0.4% of memory CD8 clonotypes were shared. Rarefaction of sorted-subset datasets indicated incomplete sequencing despite the large sequencing depth. Based on pairwise subsampling, the degree of clonotype sharing among donors was expected to be affected by sequencing depth. Sampling was restricted to blood, and TCR repertoires in tissues likely differ from the TCR repertoires found in blood.

Donors were healthy HIV-negative adults with no recently reported acute infections or vaccinations. All donors were Caucasian adults living in Nashville, Tennessee, USA. CD4+ T cells were enriched by magnetic negative selection; naive cells were then positively selected on CD45RA, and the negative fraction formed the memory subset. Blood was obtained by leukapheresis, after which PBMCs were separated by Ficoll-Histopaque density gradient centrifugation and cryopreserved in liquid nitrogen vapor phase. Purity and quantity of every magnetically sorted T cell population were checked by analytical flow cytometry. Genomic DNA was isolated from every sorted fraction and measured by UV absorbance on a Nanodrop 2000c. With regard to this clone: The antigen it recognizes is unknown. One base away there is no much larger clone; base qualities are not given. Other DNA sequences of this sample code for an identical CDR3.

The CDR3, from cysteine to phenylalanine, totals 13 residues. The sequence is cut down to CDR3 DNA, 39 bases in frame from base 1. V and J lose 2 bases and 3 bases, and a span of 8 bases separates them. The germline V gene encodes CDR1 MNHEY and CDR2 SMNVEV (reference sequence). Using the deep immunoSEQ assay, TCR CDR3 regions were amplified from genomic DNA by multiplex PCR. Genomic DNA extracted from each cell subset was distributed evenly over all wells of several immunoSEQ 96-well plates, and each plate served as one replicate. For sorted subsets, roughly 200 ng genomic DNA, equal to 30,000 or so T cell genomes, was loaded into each replicate PCR. Purified libraries were quantified with a Qubit 3.0 fluorometer, sized on a Bioanalyzer 2100, and re-quantified with the KAPA Library Quantification kit. A separate single-read 150-cycle Illumina NextSeq 550 flow cell was used to sequence each immunoSEQ 96-well plate. Under the source paper's analysis protocol: Because the immunoSEQ output held only junctional sequences and lacked quality scores, the filtering could not match the filtering applied to full-length reads. Sequences were annotated with PyIR, a Python wrapper for IgBLAST v1.9, using IMGT germline references to assign V/J genes and CDR3. Reads were filtered out if the reads had weak V/J assignments (E-value above 1e-6), no CDR3, stop codons, out-of-frame junctions, or ambiguous translated residues. A V3J clonotype was defined by an identical inferred V gene, J gene, and CDR3 amino acid sequence. Percentage overlap between repertoires was calculated by dividing the number of shared unique clonotypes by the size of the smaller repertoire. Richness of each repertoire was evaluated using RTK rarefaction, the Chao1 estimator, and Recon v2.1 estimates of unobserved clonotypes. OLGA was used to compute generation probabilities for all TCRbeta clonotypes that the gDNA method yielded from a handful of donors. TCRdb carries this immuneACCESS record with in-frame sequences only. Its versions omit some clonotypes, under half of them owing to an unresolved V gene in the studies checked, with the rest unexplained. V, J and clone size are taken as reported in that table, and D and trimming were inferred from the DNA itself. In all, the sample holds millions of clones, and over 85% of those were seen once. 0.39% of the sample comes from the top ten.

Specimen: naive CD4+ T cells from PBMCs. What the cell subset or site label conveys for this sample: CD45RA+ positively selected. Here the chain combines TRBV27 and TRBJ2-7; the best D guess is TRBD2, with 6 bases matching. The source of this sequence is a man younger than 35 in good health. Some clones in this sample may be carry-over from other donors' samples. The sequenced DNA is TGTGCCAGCAGTTTAGGGACTGGCTACGAGCAGTACTTC. This is translated as CASSLGTGYEQYF.